Following are 13 T cell receptor beta chains from one sample sequenced in a study of lymphopenia after photon versus proton radiotherapy. Assay used: immunoSEQ multiplex PCR; TCRdb lists only in-frame clones, some missing. The sample gives approximately 170,000 clones, approximately 86% of which show up once; around 4.5% is in the top ten. The sample in question was peripheral blood, obtained from a patient treated with photon-based radiotherapy. These receptors came from a man aged 45 to 65 with gastric cancer.

Written as DNA, the CDR3 is TGTGCCAGCAGCCAAGGACTAGCTGACAACACCGGGGAGCTGTTTTTT. Translating it yields CASSQGLADNTGELFF. The genes are TRBV5-4 and TRBJ2-2, with TRBD2 matching 8 bases. The CDR3 consists of 16 residues. The V segment lost 4 bases and the J segment 2 bases; nucleotides outside the gene matches: 7. Germline CDR1 reads SGHNT; CDR2 reads YYREEE (reference sequence).

This clone occurred once. The chain joins TRBV7-9 to TRBJ1-4; TRBD1 agrees at 7 bases. The CDR3 spans 14 residues. J was trimmed by 8 bases and V by 5 bases; bases with no gene match: 8. The V gene's germline CDR1 is SEHNR and CDR2 FQNEAQ (reference sequence). The CDR3 nucleotides read TGTGCCAGCAGCCGCACAGGGGCCCAGGAAAAACTGTTTTTT. Translated: CASSRTGAQEKLFF.

The chain links TRBV7-8 to TRBJ2-1; TRBD2 matches at 12 bases. This CDR3 region has 16 residues. Germline V gene lookup returns CDR1 SGHVS and CDR2 FQNEAQ. The V gene end was trimmed by 1 base and the J gene end by 7 bases; junction bases not matched to a gene: 5. The DNA of the CDR3 is TGTGCCAGCAGCTTAGAGCTAGCGGGAGGGAGAAATGAGCAGTTCTTC. Translated: CASSLELAGGRNEQFF.

This chain uses TRBV7-2 with TRBJ1-2; D is undetermined. The CDR3 has 13 residues. Deletions cut 3 bases from V and 8 bases from J, with 13 bases between. Germline-derived CDR1 and CDR2 are SGHTA and FQGNSA. This chain's CDR3 is CASSFAAGNGYTF. The CDR3 coding sequence is TGTGCCAGCAGCTTCGCCGCGGGCAACGGCTACACCTTC.

In its sample, this clone was seen once. V and J are TRBV5-1 and TRBJ2-1; the match to TRBD2 covers 9 bases. J was trimmed by 2 bases and V by 7 bases; bases with no gene match: 4. CDR3 length: 14 amino acids. The germline CDR1 and CDR2 sequences are SGHRS and YFSETQ. This chain's CDR3 is CASGASGTYNEQFF. In DNA form, the CDR3 reads TGCGCCAGCGGGGCTAGCGGGACCTACAATGAGCAGTTCTTC.

This clone was recorded only once. This rearrangement joins TRBV9 to TRBJ2-1; TRBD2 matches 14 bases. J was trimmed by 7 bases and V by 6 bases; bases with no gene match: 6. Germline V gene lookup returns CDR1 SGDLS and CDR2 YYNGEE. The CDR3 contains 15 residues. DNA for the CDR3: TGTGCCAGCATCTGGACTAGCGGGAGGTGTAATGAGCAGTTCTTC. Its protein product is CASIWTSGRCNEQFF.

The chain couples TRBV5-4 to TRBJ2-2; D possibly matches TRBD1 or TRBD2 (5 bases each). This CDR3 has 16 residues. Germline CDR1 is SGHNT and CDR2 is YYREEE (reference sequence). With 0 bases removed from V and 0 bases from J, the gap between germline ends came to 9 bases. DNA for the CDR3: TGTGCCAGCAGCTTGGGGGGACCGACGAACACCGGGGAGCTGTTTTTT. It is translated as CASSLGGPTNTGELFF.

This clone was recorded once. V and J are TRBV19 and TRBJ1-2; D gene unclear. The CDR3 consists of 12 residues. The germline CDR1 and CDR2 sequences are LNHDA and SQIVND (reference sequence). V was clipped by 5 bases and J by 5 bases, with 9 bases between them. The CDR3 region has the DNA TGTGCCAGTAGTGGGTCCTCTTATGGCTACACCTTC. Its translation is CASSGSSYGYTF.

The gene calls are TRBV4-1 and TRBJ2-7; possibly TRBD2 for D (5 bases). Trimming cost V 1 base and J 6 bases, with 13 bases left between them. Germline loops: CDR1 MGHRA, CDR2 YSYEKL. The CDR3 has 14 residues. CDR3 sequence (DNA): TGCGCCAGCAGCCAAGTTGCGGGCGTCTTCGAGCAGTACTTC. Encoded protein: CASSQVAGVFEQYF.

This clone occurred a few times. The V and J genes are TRBV19 and TRBJ2-2, with TRBD2 as a possible D gene (6 bases). V lost 7 bases and J 2 bases, leaving 11 bases between the germline ends. CDR1 is LNHDA and CDR2 is SQIVND in the germline V gene (reference sequence). The CDR3 sequence is 14 residues long. The CDR3 loop is CASTWGVNTGELFF. The CDR3 DNA reads as TGTGCCAGTACCTGGGGGGTCAACACCGGGGAGCTGTTTTTT.

CDR3 DNA sequence: TGTGCCACCAGCCCCCAGCCGGGAGGCTCCTACAATGAGCAGTTCTTC. Its translation: CATSPQPGGSYNEQFF. The chain is built from TRBV15 and TRBJ2-1, with 7 bases matching TRBD2. Losses at the gene ends were 5 bases for V and 0 bases for J; bases not matched to a gene: 7. The CDR3 consists of 16 residues. Looked up from germline, CDR1 is LNHNV and CDR2 is YYDKDF (reference sequence).

J is TRBJ1-3 and V is TRBV19; possibly TRBD1 for D (6 bases). The CDR3 is made up of 14 amino acids. Between the trimmed V and J ends, which lost 8 bases and 2 bases, there was a span of 13 bases. The V gene's germline CDR1 is LNHDA and CDR2 SQIVND (reference sequence). CDR3 protein: CASGFQGPGNTIYF. CDR3 bases: TGTGCCAGTGGCTTTCAGGGGCCTGGAAACACCATATATTTT. The whole variable domain, filled in from reference TRBV19 and TRBJ1-3, reads DGGITQSPKYLFRKEGQNVTLSCEQNLNHDAMYWYRQDPGQGLRLIYYSQIVNDFQKGDIAEGYSVSREKKESFPLTVTSAQKNPTAFYLCASGFQGPGNTIYFGEGSWLTVV.

The chain couples TRBV28 to TRBJ1-4; D call uncertain. This CDR3 comprises 13 residues. Trimming pared 7 bases from V and 7 bases from J, leaving 13 bases between. The germline V gene encodes CDR1 MDHEN and CDR2 SYDVKM. This CDR3 reads CASTPRAGEKLFF. CDR3 in DNA: TGTGCCAGCACTCCCCGGGCGGGTGAAAAACTGTTTTTT.